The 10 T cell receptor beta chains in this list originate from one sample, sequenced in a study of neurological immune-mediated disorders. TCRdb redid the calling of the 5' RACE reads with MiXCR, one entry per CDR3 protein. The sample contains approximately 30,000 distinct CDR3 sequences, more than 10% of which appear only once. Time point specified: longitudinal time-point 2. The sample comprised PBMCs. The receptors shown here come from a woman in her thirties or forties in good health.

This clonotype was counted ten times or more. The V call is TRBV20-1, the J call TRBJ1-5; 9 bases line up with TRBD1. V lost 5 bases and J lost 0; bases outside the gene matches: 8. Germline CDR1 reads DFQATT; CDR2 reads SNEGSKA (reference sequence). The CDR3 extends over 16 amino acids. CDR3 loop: CSAPRTGDYSNQPQHF. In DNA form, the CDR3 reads TGCAGTGCTCCCCGGACAGGGGATTATAGCAATCAGCCCCAGCATTTT.

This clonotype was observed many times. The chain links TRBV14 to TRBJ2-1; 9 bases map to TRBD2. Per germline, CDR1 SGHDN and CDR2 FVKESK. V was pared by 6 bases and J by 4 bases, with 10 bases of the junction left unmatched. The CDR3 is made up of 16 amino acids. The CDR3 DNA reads TGTGCCAGCAGTCCTAGCGGGATGGTCGCTTACAATGAGCAGTTCTTC. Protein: CASSPSGMVAYNEQFF.

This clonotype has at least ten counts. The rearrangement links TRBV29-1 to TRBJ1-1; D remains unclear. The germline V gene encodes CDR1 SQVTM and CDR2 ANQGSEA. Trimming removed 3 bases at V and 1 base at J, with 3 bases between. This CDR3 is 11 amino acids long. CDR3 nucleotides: TGCAGCGTTGACAGGAACACTGAAGCTTTCTTT. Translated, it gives CSVDRNTEAFF.

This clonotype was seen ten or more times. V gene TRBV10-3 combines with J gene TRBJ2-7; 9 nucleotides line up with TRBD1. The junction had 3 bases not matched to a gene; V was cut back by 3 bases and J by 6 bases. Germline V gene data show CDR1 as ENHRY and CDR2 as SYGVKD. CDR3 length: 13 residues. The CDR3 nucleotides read TGTGCCATCAGTGAACAGGGGGCTTTCGAGCAGTACTTC. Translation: CAISEQGAFEQYF.

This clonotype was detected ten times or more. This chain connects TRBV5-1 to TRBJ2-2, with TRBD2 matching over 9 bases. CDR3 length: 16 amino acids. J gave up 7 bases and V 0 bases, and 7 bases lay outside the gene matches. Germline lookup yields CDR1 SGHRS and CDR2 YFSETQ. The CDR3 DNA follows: TGCGCCAGCAGCTTGGAGCCTAGCGGGATCGGCGGGGAGCTGTTTTTT. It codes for CASSLEPSGIGGELFF.

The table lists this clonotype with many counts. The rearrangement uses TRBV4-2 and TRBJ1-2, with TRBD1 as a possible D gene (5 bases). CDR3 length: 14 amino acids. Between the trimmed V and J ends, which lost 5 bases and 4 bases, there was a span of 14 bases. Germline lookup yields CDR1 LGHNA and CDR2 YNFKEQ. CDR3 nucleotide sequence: TGTGCCAGCAGCGATGGCCGGCAGGGCTATGGCTACACCTTC. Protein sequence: CASSDGRQGYGYTF.

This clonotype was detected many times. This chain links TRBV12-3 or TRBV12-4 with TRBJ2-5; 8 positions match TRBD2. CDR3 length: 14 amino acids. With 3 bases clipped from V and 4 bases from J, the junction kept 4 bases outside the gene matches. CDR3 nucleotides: TGTGCCAGCAGTTTTTCGGGGGGGCTAGAGACCCAGTACTTC. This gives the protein CASSFSGGLETQYF.

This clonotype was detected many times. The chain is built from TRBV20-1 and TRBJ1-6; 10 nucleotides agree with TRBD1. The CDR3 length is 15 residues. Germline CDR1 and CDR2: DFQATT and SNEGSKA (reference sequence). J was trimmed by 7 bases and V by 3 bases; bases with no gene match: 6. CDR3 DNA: TGCAGTGCTAGCGCGGGACAGGGGAGAAATTCACCCCTCCACTTT. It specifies CSASAGQGRNSPLHF.

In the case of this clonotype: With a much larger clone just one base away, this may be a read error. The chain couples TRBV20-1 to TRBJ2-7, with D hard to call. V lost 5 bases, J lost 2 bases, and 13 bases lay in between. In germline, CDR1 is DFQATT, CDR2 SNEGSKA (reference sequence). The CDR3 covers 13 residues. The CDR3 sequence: CSAPLTDTYEQYF. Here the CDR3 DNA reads TGCAGTGCTCCACTGACCGATACCTACGAGCAGTACTTC.

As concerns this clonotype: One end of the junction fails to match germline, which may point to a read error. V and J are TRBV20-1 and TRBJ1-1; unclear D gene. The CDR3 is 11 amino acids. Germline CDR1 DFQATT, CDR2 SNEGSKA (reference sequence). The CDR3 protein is CSARPFTEALF. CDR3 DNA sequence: TGCAGTGCGAGACCATTCACTGAAGCTTTATTT.